This TCR beta chain appears in the sequencing data of a study of blood T cell repertoires in COVID-19. The V and J ends lost 4 bases and 6 bases respectively, with 11 bases between them. The CDR3 sequence is 14 residues long. Per germline, CDR1 SGHNT and CDR2 YYREEE (reference sequence). The repertoire was sequenced with immunoSEQ multiplex PCR; TCRdb's copy has only in-frame clones and lacks some. Among about 45,000 clones listed, 85% to 90% were seen once. The sequenced material came from peripheral blood. The source is a human donor in a cohort sampled during active COVID-19. V and J are TRBV5-4 and TRBJ1-6, with D perhaps matching TRBD1 (5 bases). As DNA, the CDR3 is TGTGCCAGCAGCGGGGACTACTCTAATTCACCCCTCCACTTT. Its protein product is CASSGDYSNSPLHF.